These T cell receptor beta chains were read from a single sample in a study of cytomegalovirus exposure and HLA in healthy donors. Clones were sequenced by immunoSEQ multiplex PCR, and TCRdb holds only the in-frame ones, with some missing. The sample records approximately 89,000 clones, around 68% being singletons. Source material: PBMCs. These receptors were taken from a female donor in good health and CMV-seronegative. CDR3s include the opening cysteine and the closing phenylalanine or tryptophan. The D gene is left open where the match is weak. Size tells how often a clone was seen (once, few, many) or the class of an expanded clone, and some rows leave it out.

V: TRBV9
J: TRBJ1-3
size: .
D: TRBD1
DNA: TGTGCCAGCAGCGTAGAAGGGACAGGGGGCTCTGGAAACACCATATATTTT
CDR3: CASSVEGTGGSGNTIYF

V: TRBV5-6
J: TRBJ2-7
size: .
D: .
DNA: TGTGCCAGCAGCCGAGGGAGGCCAACTTACGAGCAGTACTTC
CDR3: CASSRGRPTYEQYF

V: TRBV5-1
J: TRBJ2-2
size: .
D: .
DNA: TGCGCCAGCAGCTTGTTGTACTTGGGAGCGGACACCGGGGAGCTGTTTTTT
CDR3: CASSLLYLGADTGELFF

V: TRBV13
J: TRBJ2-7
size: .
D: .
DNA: TGTGCCAGCAGCTTTATAGGGGGACAAGGGTCCTACGAGCAGTACTTC
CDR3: CASSFIGGQGSYEQYF

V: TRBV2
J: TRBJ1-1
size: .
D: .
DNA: TGTGCCAGCAGTGGCGTCCGCAACCCTGAAGCTTTCTTT
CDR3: CASSGVRNPEAFF

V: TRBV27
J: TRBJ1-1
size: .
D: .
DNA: TGTGCCAGCAGTATGTCAGGGATGAACACTGAAGCTTTCTTT
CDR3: CASSMSGMNTEAFF

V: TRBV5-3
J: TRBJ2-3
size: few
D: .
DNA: TGTGCCAGAAGCCCCACTAGCAAAGATACGCAGTATTTT
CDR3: CARSPTSKDTQYF

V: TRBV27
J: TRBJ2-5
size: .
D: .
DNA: TGTGCCACCCACAAGGGGGAGACCCAGTACTTC
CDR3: CATHKGETQYF

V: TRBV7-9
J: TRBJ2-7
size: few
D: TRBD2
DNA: TGTGCCAGCAGCTTATTCGGGGGGATTGGGTACGAGCAGTACTTC
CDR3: CASSLFGGIGYEQYF

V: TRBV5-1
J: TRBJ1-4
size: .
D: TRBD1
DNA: TGCGCCAGCAGCTTGGGAACAGGGGGCCTCAAAAAACTGTTTTTT
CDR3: CASSLGTGGLKKLFF

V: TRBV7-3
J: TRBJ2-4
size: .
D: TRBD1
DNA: TGTGCCAGCAGCTGGGGACAGGCAAGCGACATTCAGTACTTC
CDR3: CASSWGQASDIQYF

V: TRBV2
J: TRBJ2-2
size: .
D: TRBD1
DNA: TGTGCCAGCAATGACCGGGACAGGATGTTCAACGGGGAGCTGTTTTTT
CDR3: CASNDRDRMFNGELFF

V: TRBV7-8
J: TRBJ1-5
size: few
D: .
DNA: TGTGCCAGCAGCTTAGGTGCAGGGGTCAATCAGCCCCAGCATTTT
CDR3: CASSLGAGVNQPQHF

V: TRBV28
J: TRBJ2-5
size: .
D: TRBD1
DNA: TGTGCCAGCAGTTTTCTCGCCGGTCAGGGGGAAGAGACCCAGTACTTC
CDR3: CASSFLAGQGEETQYF

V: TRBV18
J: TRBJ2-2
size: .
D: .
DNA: TGTGCCAGCTCCCAGGGCCTACTGAACACCGGGGAGCTGTTTTTT
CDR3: CASSQGLLNTGELFF

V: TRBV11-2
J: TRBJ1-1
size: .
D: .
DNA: TGTGCCAGCAGCTCACCTGGAGGGGTAACCCTGAACACTGAAGCTTTCTTT
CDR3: CASSSPGGVTLNTEAFF

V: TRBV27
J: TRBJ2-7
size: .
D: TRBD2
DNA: TGTGCCAGCAGTTTGACTAGCCCGAATGGGGAGCAGTACTTC
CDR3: CASSLTSPNGEQYF

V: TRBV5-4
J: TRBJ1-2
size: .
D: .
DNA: TGTGCCAGCAGCGTAACGGGGAACTATGGCTACACCTTC
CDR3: CASSVTGNYGYTF

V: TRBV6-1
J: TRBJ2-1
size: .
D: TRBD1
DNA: TGTGCCAGCAGTCGAGAGTCACAGGGGGCTAGCTCTTTCTTC
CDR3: CASSRESQGASSFF

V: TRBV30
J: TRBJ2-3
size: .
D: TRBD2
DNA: TGTGCCTGTACTTTAGCGGGGGGCACAGATACGCAGTATTTT
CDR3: CACTLAGGTDTQYF

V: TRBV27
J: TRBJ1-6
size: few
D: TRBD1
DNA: TGTGCCAGCAGTCAACGGGGACAGGGAAGTTCACCCCTCCACTTT
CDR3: CASSQRGQGSSPLHF

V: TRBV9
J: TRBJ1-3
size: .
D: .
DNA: TGTGCCAGCAGCGTAAGCCGGGGTACTGGAAACACCATATATTTT
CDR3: CASSVSRGTGNTIYF